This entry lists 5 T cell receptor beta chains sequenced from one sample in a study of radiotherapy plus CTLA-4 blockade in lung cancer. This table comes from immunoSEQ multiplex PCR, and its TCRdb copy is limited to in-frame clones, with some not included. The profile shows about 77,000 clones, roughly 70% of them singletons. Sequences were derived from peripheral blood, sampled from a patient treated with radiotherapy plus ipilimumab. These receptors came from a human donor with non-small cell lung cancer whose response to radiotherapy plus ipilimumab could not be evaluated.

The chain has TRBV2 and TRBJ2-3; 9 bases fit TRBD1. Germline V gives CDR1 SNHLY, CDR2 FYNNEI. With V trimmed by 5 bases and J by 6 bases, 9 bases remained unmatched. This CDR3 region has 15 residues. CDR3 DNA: TGTGCCAGCAGTCCGGACAGGGGAGGGGCGGATACGCAGTATTTT. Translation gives CASSPDRGGADTQYF.

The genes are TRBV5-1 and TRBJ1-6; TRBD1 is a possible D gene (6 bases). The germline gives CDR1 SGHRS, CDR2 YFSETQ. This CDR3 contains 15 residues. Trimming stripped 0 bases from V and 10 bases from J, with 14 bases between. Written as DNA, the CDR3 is TGCGCCAGCAGCTTGGAGCAGGGGAGAGGGTCACCCCTCCACTTT. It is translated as CASSLEQGRGSPLHF. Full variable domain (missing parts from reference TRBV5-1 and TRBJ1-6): KAGVTQTPRYLIKTRGQQVTLSCSPISGHRSVSWYQQTPGQGLQFLFEYFSETQRNKGNFPGRFSGRQFSNSRSEMNVSTLELGDSALYLCASSLEQGRGSPLHFGNGTRLTVT.

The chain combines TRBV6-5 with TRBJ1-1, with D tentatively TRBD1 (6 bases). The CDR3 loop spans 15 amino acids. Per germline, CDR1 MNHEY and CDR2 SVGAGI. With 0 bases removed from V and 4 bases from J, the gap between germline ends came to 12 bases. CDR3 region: CASSYSRGLGTEAFF. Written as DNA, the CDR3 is TGTGCCAGCAGTTACTCGCGGGGGCTGGGCACTGAAGCTTTCTTT.

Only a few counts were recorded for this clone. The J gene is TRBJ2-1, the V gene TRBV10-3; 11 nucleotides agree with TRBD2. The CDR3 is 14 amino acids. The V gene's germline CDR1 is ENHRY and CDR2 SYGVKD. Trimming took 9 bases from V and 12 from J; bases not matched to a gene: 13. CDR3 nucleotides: TGTGCCATAACGACTAGCGGGGTAACAAGTGGGCAGTTCTTC. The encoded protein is CAITTSGVTSGQFF.

CDR3 region: CASSQTGGRDTEAFF. The CDR3, as DNA: TGTGCCAGCAGCCAGACGGGTGGCAGGGACACTGAAGCTTTCTTT. The rearrangement joins TRBV11-2 to TRBJ1-1; a weak D match, TRBD1 (5 bases). Germline CDR1 SGHAT, CDR2 FQNNGV. Between the trimmed V and J ends, which lost 5 bases and 3 bases, there was a span of 16 bases. This CDR3 contains 15 residues.